This record looks at one T cell receptor beta chain sequence and its context. The data stem from a study of T cell changes during pregnancy in multiple sclerosis. Method: immunoSEQ multiplex PCR; TCRdb's copy keeps in-frame clones and lacks some. The sample lists around 97,000 clones, around 94% occurring once. This receptor was identified in a female donor with multiple sclerosis, enrolled in a pregnancy study. Sequencing was performed on peripheral blood, taken after pregnancy.

The CDR3 sequence: CASSPTRGLNEQYF. In nucleotides, the CDR3 is TGTGCCAGCAGCCCAACCCGGGGACTCAACGAGCAGTACTTC. The V gene is TRBV7-2, the J gene TRBJ2-7, with D tentatively TRBD2 (6 bases). The CDR3 totals 14 residues. Germline CDR1 and CDR2: SGHTA and FQGNSA. Trimming removed 5 bases at V and 5 bases at J, with 16 bases between.